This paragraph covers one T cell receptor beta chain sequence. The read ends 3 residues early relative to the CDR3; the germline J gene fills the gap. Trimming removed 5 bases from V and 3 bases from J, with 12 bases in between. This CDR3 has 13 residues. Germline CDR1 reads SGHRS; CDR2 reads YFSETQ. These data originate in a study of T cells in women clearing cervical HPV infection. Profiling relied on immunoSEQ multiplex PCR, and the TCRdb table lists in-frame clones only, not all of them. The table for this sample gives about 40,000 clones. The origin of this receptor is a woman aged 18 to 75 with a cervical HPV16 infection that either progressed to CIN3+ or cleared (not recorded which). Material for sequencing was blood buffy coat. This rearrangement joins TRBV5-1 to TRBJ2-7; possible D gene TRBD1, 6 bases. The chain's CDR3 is CASRDTGSYEQYF. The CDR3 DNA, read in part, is TGCGCCAGCAGGGATACAGGGAGCTACGAG.